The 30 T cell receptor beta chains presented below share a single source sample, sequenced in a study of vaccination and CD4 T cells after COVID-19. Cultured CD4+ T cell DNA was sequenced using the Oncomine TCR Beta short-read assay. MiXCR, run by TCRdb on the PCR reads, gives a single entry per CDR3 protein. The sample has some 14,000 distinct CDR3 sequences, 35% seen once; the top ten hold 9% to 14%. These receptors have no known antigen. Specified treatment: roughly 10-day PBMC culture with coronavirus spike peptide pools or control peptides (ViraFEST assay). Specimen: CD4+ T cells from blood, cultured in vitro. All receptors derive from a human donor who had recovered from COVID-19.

The CDR3 DNA reads TGTGCCAGCAGCTTGACACAGGGGGCGCTTGGCGGGGAGCTGTTTTTT. It translates to CASSLTQGALGGELFF. The chain has TRBV7-3 and TRBJ2-2; 9 positions match TRBD1. The trim removed 3 bases at V and 7 bases at J, leaving 9 bases unmatched. Germline loops: CDR1 SGHTA, CDR2 FQGTGA. The CDR3 sequence is 16 residues long.

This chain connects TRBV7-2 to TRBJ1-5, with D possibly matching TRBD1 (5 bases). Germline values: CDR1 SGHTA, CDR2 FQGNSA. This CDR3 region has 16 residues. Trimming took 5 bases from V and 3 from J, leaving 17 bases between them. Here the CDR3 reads CASSLQSWGSNQPQHF. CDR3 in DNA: TGTGCCAGCAGCCTTCAGAGTTGGGGCTCCAATCAGCCCCAGCATTTT.

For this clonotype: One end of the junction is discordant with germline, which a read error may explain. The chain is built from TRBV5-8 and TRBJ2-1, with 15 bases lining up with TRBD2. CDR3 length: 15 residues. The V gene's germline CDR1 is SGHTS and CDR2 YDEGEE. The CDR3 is CASSSGTSGRLELFF. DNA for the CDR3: TGTGCCAGCAGCTCGGGGACTAGCGGGAGGCTCGAGCTGTTCTTC.

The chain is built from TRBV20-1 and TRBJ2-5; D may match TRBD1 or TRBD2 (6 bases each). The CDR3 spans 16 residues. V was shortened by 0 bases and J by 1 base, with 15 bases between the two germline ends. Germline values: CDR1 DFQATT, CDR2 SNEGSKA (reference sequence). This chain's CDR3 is CSARDPGGTGQETQYF. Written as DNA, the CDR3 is TGCAGTGCTAGAGACCCCGGGGGCACCGGCCAAGAGACCCAGTACTTC.

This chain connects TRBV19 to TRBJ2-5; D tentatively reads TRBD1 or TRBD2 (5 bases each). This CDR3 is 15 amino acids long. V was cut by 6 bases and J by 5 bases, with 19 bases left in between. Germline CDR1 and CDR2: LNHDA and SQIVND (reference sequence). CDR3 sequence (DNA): TGTGCCAGTAGCACCCCCCAGGGAGCCCAGGAGACCCAGTACTTC. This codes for CASSTPQGAQETQYF.

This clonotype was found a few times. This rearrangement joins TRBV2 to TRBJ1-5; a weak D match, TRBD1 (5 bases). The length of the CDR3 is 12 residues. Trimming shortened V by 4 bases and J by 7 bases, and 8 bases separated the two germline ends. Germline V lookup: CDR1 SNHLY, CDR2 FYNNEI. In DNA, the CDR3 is TGTGCCAGCAGTGCGGAGGGGCAGCCCCAGCATTTT. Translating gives CASSAEGQPQHF.

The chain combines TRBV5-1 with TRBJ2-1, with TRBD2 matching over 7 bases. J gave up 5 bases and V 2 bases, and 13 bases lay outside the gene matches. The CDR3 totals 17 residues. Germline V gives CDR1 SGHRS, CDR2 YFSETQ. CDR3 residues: CASSLRGREYSDNEQFF. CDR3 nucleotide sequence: TGCGCCAGCAGCTTAAGAGGGCGGGAGTACTCAGACAATGAGCAGTTCTTC.

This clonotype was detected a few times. CDR3 DNA sequence: TGTGCCAGCAGTTACTCGAGTAAAGGGGCCGCCTCTGGAAACACCATATATTTT. Amino acid sequence: CASSYSSKGAASGNTIYF. The V call is TRBV6-5, the J call TRBJ1-3; D may be TRBD1 (5 bases). The germline CDR1 and CDR2 sequences are MNHEY and SVGAGI. The V end lost 0 bases, the J end lost 0 bases, and 15 bases lay between the germline ends. The CDR3 loop spans 18 amino acids.

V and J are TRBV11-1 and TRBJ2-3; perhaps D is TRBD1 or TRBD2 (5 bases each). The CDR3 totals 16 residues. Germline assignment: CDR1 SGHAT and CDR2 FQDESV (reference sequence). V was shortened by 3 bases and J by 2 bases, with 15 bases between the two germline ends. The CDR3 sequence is CASSFGADTHTDTQYF. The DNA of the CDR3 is TGTGCCAGCAGCTTCGGGGCAGACACACACACAGATACGCAGTATTTT.

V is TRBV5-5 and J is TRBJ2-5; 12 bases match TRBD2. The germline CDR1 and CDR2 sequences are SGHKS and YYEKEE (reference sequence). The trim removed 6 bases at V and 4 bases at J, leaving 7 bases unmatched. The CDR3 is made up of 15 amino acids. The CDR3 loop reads CASTLLAGGGETQYF. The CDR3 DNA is TGTGCCAGCACCCTACTAGCGGGAGGAGGAGAGACCCAGTACTTC.

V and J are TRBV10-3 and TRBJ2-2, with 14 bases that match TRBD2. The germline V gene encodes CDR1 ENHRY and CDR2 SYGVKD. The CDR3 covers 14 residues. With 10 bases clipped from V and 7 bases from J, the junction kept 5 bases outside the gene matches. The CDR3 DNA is TGTGCCACTGGGACTAGCGGGAGTGGCGGGGAGCTGTTTTTT. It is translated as CATGTSGSGGELFF.

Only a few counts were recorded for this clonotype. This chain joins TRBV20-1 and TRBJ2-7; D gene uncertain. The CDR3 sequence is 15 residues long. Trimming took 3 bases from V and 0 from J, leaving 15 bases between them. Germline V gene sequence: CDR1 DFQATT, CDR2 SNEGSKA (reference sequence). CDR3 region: CSASGALLSSYEQYF. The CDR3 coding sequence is TGCAGTGCTAGCGGTGCACTTCTGAGCTCCTACGAGCAGTACTTC.

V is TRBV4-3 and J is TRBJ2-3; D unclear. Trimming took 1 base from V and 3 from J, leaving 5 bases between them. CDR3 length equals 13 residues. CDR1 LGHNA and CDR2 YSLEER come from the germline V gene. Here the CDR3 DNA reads TGCGCCAGCAGCCAAGCCGTGACAGATACGCAGTATTTT. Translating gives CASSQAVTDTQYF.

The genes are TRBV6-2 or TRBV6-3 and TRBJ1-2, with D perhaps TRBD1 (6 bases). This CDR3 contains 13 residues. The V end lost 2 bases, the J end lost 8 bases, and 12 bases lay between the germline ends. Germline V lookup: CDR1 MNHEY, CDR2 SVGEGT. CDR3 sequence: CASSYPGTRGYTF. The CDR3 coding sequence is TGTGCCAGCAGTTACCCCGGGACACGCGGCTACACCTTC.

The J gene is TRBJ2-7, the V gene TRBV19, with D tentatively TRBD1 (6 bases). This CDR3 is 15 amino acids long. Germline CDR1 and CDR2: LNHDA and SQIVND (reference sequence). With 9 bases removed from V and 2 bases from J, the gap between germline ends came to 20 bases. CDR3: CASSTSPGQTYEQYF. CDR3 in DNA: TGTGCCAGCTCTACCTCCCCGGGACAAACCTACGAGCAGTACTTC.

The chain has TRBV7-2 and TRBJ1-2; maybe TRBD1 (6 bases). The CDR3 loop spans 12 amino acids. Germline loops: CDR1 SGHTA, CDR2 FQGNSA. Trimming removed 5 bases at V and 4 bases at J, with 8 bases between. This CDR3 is CASSPGVYGYTF. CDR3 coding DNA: TGTGCCAGCAGCCCAGGGGTCTATGGCTACACCTTC.

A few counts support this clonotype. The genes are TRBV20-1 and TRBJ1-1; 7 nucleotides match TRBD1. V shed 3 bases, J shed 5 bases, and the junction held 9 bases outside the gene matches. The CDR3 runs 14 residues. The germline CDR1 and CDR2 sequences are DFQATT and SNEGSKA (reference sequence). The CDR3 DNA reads TGCAGTGCTAGCTTGTATGACAGGGTTACTGAAGCTTTCTTT. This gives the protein CSASLYDRVTEAFF.

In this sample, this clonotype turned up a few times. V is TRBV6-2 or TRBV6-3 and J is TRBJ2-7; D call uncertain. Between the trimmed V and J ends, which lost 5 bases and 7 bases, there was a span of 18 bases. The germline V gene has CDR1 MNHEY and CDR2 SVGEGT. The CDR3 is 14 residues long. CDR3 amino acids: CASSNPASRREQYF. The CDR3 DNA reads TGTGCCAGCAGTAACCCAGCAAGTCGTAGGGAGCAGTACTTC.

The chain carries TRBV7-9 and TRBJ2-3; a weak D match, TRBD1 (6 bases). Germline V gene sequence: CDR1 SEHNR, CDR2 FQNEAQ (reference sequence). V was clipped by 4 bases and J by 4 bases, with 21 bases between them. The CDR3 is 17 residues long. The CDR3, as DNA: TGTGCCAGCAGCTCCCGAAGTGGCAGGGGAAGGGCAGATACGCAGTATTTT. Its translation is CASSSRSGRGRADTQYF.

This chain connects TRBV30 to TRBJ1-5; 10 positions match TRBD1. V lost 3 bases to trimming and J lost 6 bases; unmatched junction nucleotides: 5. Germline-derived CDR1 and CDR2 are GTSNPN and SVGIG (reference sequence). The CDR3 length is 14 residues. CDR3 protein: CAWRETGGVQPQHF. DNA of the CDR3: TGTGCCTGGAGAGAGACAGGGGGCGTTCAGCCCCAGCATTTT.

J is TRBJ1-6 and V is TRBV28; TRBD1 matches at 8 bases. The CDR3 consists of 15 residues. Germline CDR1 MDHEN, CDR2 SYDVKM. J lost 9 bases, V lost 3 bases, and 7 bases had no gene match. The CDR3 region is CASSLGPGGFSPLHF. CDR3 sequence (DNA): TGTGCCAGCAGTTTGGGGCCAGGGGGCTTTTCACCCCTCCACTTT.

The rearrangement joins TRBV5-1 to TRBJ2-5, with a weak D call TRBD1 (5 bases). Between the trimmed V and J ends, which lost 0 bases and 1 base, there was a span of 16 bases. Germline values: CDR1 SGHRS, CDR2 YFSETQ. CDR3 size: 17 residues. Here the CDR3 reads CASSLGSDSRGQETQYF. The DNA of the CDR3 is TGCGCCAGCAGCTTGGGGAGCGACAGCCGTGGCCAAGAGACCCAGTACTTC. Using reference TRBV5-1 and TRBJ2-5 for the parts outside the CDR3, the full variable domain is KAGVTQTPRYLIKTRGQQVTLSCSPISGHRSVSWYQQTPGQGLQFLFEYFSETQRNKGNFPGRFSGRQFSNSRSEMNVSTLELGDSALYLCASSLGSDSRGQETQYFGPGTRLLVL.

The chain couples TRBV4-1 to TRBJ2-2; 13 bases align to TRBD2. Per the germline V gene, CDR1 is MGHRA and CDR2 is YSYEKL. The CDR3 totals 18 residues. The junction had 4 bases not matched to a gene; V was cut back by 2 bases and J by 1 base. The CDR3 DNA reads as TGCGCCAGCAGCCAACCCCGACTAGCGGGAGGGAACACCGGGGAGCTGTTTTTT. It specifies CASSQPRLAGGNTGELFF.

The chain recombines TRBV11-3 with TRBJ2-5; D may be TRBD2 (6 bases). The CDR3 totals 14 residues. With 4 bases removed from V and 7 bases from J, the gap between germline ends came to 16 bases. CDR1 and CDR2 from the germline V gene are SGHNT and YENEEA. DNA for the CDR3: TGTGCCAGCAGCTCCGGGGAGGCCTTAGGGACCCAGTACTTC. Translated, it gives CASSSGEALGTQYF.

DNA of the CDR3: TGTGCCTGGAGCAATTGGAGGACGGATAATTCACCCCTCCACTTT. This gives the protein CAWSNWRTDNSPLHF. V gene TRBV30 combines with J gene TRBJ1-6, with D unclear. Germline loops: CDR1 GTSNPN, CDR2 SVGIG (reference sequence). The V end was cut by 3 bases, the J end by 5 bases, with 14 bases between. This CDR3 spans 15 amino acids.

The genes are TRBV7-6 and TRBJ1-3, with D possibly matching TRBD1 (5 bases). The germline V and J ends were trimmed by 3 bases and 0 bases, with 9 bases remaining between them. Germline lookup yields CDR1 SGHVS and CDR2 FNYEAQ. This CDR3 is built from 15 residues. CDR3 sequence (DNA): TGTGCCAGCAGCTTTGGGGGAGCCTCTGGAAACACCATATATTTT. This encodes CASSFGGASGNTIYF.

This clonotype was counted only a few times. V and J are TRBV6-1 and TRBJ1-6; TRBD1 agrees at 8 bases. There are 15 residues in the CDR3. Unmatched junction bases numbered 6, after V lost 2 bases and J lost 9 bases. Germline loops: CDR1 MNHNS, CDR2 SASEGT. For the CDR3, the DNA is TGTGCCAGCAGTGAAAGGGACAGGCCAACTTCACCCCTCCACTTT. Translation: CASSERDRPTSPLHF.

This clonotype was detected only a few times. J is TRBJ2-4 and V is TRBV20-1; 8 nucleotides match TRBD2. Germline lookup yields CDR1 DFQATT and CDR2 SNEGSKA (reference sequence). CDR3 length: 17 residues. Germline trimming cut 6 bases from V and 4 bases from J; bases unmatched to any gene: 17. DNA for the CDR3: TGCAGTGCCCAGGTTGATATGGCGGGAGGTTCAAAAAACATTCAGTACTTC. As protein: CSAQVDMAGGSKNIQYF.

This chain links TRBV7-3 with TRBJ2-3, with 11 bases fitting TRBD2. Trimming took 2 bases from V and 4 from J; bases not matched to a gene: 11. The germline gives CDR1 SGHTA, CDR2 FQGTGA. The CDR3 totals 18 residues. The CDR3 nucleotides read TGTGCCAGCAGCTTACACCTTAGCGGGAGGGCCAGCGCAGATACGCAGTATTTT. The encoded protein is CASSLHLSGRASADTQYF. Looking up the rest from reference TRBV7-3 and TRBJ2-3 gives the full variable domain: GAGVSQTPSNKVTEKGKYVELRCDPISGHTALYWYRQSLGQGPEFLIYFQGTGAADDSGLPNDRFFAVRPEGSVSTLKIQRTERGDSAVYLCASSLHLSGRASADTQYFGPGTRLTVL.

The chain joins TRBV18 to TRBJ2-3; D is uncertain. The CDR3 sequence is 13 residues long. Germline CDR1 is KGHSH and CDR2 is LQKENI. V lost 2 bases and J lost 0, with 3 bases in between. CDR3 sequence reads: CASSPNSTDTQYF. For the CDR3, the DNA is TGTGCCAGCTCACCAAACAGCACAGATACGCAGTATTTT.